A selection of T cell receptor beta chains follows, all from one sample in a study of shared clonotypes between healthy human individuals. The data were produced by immunoSEQ multiplex PCR, yet TCRdb's version contains in-frame clones alone and is incomplete. This repertoire shows some 2 million clones, 85% to 95% found once; its top ten account for around 1.1%. The sequencing sample was made of naive CD8+ T cells sorted from blood. The source of these receptors is a man younger than 35 in good health. Each CDR3 is given with its conserved first and last residue. Each record gives: CDR3 protein, CDR3 DNA, clone size, V gene, D gene, J gene. The D gene is left open where the match is weak. Clone size is not always given. Where it is, it says once, few, many or a class for expanded clones.

CDR3aa: CASRWTGGSYEQYF; CDR3nt: TGTGCCAGCCGATGGACAGGGGGTTCCTACGAGCAGTACTTC; abundance: .; v_gene: TRBV2; d_gene: TRBD1; j_gene: TRBJ2-7
CDR3aa: CASSPLMGGNTEAFF; CDR3nt: TGTGCCAGCAGTCCTCTAATGGGGGGGAACACTGAAGCTTTCTTT; abundance: .; v_gene: TRBV6-5; d_gene: .; j_gene: TRBJ1-1
CDR3aa: CASAQGGLNNEQFF; CDR3nt: TGTGCCAGCGCTCAAGGAGGACTCAACAATGAGCAGTTCTTC; abundance: .; v_gene: TRBV13; d_gene: .; j_gene: TRBJ2-1
CDR3aa: CASLGSSYSNQPQHF; CDR3nt: TGTGCCAGTCTCGGGTCGAGTTATAGCAATCAGCCCCAGCATTTT; abundance: .; v_gene: TRBV2; d_gene: .; j_gene: TRBJ1-5
CDR3aa: CASSHGEAKNIQYF; CDR3nt: TGTGCCAGCAGCCACGGGGAAGCCAAAAACATTCAGTACTTC; abundance: .; v_gene: TRBV9; d_gene: .; j_gene: TRBJ2-4
CDR3aa: CASSTQSRDRAPEAFF; CDR3nt: TGTGCCAGTAGTACCCAGTCCCGGGACAGGGCCCCTGAAGCTTTCTTT; abundance: .; v_gene: TRBV19; d_gene: TRBD1; j_gene: TRBJ1-1
CDR3aa: CASSLPGTGRDEQYF; CDR3nt: TGTGCCAGCAGCCTTCCCGGGACAGGTCGGGACGAGCAGTACTTC; abundance: .; v_gene: TRBV7-2; d_gene: TRBD1; j_gene: TRBJ2-7
CDR3aa: CASSWEEQETQYF; CDR3nt: TGTGCCAGCAGCTGGGAGGAACAAGAGACCCAGTACTTC; abundance: .; v_gene: TRBV7-9; d_gene: .; j_gene: TRBJ2-5
CDR3aa: CASSLPEQGIKNIQYF; CDR3nt: TGTGCCAGCAGTTTACCCGAACAGGGAATCAAAAACATTCAGTACTTC; abundance: .; v_gene: TRBV28; d_gene: .; j_gene: TRBJ2-4
CDR3aa: CASRPIPTALNTGELFF; CDR3nt: TGTGCCAGCAGACCTATTCCGACAGCCCTGAACACCGGGGAGCTGTTTTTT; abundance: .; v_gene: TRBV11-2; d_gene: .; j_gene: TRBJ2-2
CDR3aa: CASSRLAGDQETQYF; CDR3nt: TGTGCCAGCAGCCGCTTAGCGGGGGACCAAGAGACCCAGTACTTC; abundance: once; v_gene: TRBV4-2; d_gene: TRBD2; j_gene: TRBJ2-5
CDR3aa: CASSSDRVGGAYEQYF; CDR3nt: TGTGCCAGCAGCTCTGACAGGGTCGGTGGGGCCTACGAGCAGTACTTC; abundance: .; v_gene: TRBV5-6; d_gene: TRBD1; j_gene: TRBJ2-7
CDR3aa: CASNRGSANTGELFF; CDR3nt: TGTGCCAGCAATAGGGGTTCAGCGAACACCGGGGAGCTGTTTTTT; abundance: .; v_gene: TRBV27; d_gene: .; j_gene: TRBJ2-2
CDR3aa: CASSVGDVPPLHF; CDR3nt: TGTGCCAGCAGCGTAGGGGATGTGCCACCCCTCCACTTT; abundance: .; v_gene: TRBV9; d_gene: .; j_gene: TRBJ1-6
CDR3aa: CASSPSVDLNTEAFF; CDR3nt: TGTGCCAGCAGTCCCTCCGTGGATCTAAACACTGAAGCTTTCTTT; abundance: .; v_gene: TRBV27; d_gene: .; j_gene: TRBJ1-1
CDR3aa: CASLSTPREQYF; CDR3nt: TGTGCCAGCCTGAGCACCCCTCGAGAGCAGTACTTC; abundance: .; v_gene: TRBV2; d_gene: .; j_gene: TRBJ2-7
CDR3aa: CASSLATNEKLFF; CDR3nt: TGTGCCAGCAGCCTCGCAACTAATGAAAAACTGTTTTTT; abundance: .; v_gene: TRBV5-4; d_gene: .; j_gene: TRBJ1-4
CDR3aa: CASGRGGGPYEQYF; CDR3nt: TGTGCCAGCGGCCGGGGCGGGGGGCCCTACGAGCAGTACTTC; abundance: .; v_gene: TRBV5-6; d_gene: TRBD2; j_gene: TRBJ2-7
CDR3aa: CASSLPSNQPQHF; CDR3nt: TGTGCCAGCAGCCTTCCGTCAAATCAGCCCCAGCATTTT; abundance: .; v_gene: TRBV6-6; d_gene: .; j_gene: TRBJ1-5
CDR3aa: CASTGGDREGTDTQYF; CDR3nt: TGTGCCAGCACCGGTGGGGACAGGGAGGGCACAGATACGCAGTATTTT; abundance: .; v_gene: TRBV6-6; d_gene: TRBD1; j_gene: TRBJ2-3
CDR3aa: CASSLVDYQSYEQYF; CDR3nt: TGCGCCAGCAGCTTGGTGGACTATCAGTCCTACGAGCAGTACTTC; abundance: .; v_gene: TRBV5-1; d_gene: .; j_gene: TRBJ2-7
CDR3aa: CASSPRDTVQQYF; CDR3nt: TGTGCCAGCAGCCCGCGGGACACCGTTCAGCAGTACTTC; abundance: .; v_gene: TRBV6-5; d_gene: .; j_gene: TRBJ2-7
CDR3aa: CASSEAGGGGTMAENIQYF; CDR3nt: TGTGCCAGCAGTGAAGCAGGTGGTGGAGGCACTATGGCGGAAAACATTCAGTACTTC; abundance: .; v_gene: TRBV2; d_gene: .; j_gene: TRBJ2-4
CDR3aa: CASSLLAPLAADEQFF; CDR3nt: TGTGCCAGCAGTTTATTGGCGCCTTTAGCGGCGGATGAGCAGTTCTTC; abundance: .; v_gene: TRBV27; d_gene: .; j_gene: TRBJ2-1
CDR3aa: CASSSIQGAPEKLFF; CDR3nt: TGTGCCAGCAGCTCCATACAGGGGGCGCCCGAAAAACTGTTTTTT; abundance: .; v_gene: TRBV5-6; d_gene: TRBD1; j_gene: TRBJ1-4
CDR3aa: CAWSDTLEKLFF; CDR3nt: TGTGCCTGGAGTGATACCCTAGAAAAACTGTTTTTT; abundance: .; v_gene: TRBV30; d_gene: .; j_gene: TRBJ1-4
CDR3aa: CASSLAGHSNTEAFF; CDR3nt: TGTGCCAGCAGCTTAGCTGGGCACAGTAACACTGAAGCTTTCTTT; abundance: .; v_gene: TRBV7-9; d_gene: .; j_gene: TRBJ1-1
CDR3aa: CASSQGVYEQYF; CDR3nt: TGTGCCAGCAGCCAAGGAGTCTACGAGCAGTACTTC; abundance: .; v_gene: TRBV14; d_gene: .; j_gene: TRBJ2-7
CDR3aa: CASSVGTGGDTQYF; CDR3nt: TGTGCCAGCAGCGTAGGGACAGGGGGGGATACGCAGTATTTT; abundance: .; v_gene: TRBV9; d_gene: TRBD1; j_gene: TRBJ2-3
CDR3aa: CASSPGQGFNEKLFF; CDR3nt: TGTGCCAGCAGCCCGGGACAGGGGTTTAATGAAAAACTGTTTTTT; abundance: .; v_gene: TRBV7-8; d_gene: TRBD1; j_gene: TRBJ1-4
CDR3aa: CASATGGDTQYF; CDR3nt: TGTGCCAGCGCTACAGGGGGCGATACGCAGTATTTT; abundance: .; v_gene: TRBV28; d_gene: TRBD1; j_gene: TRBJ2-3
CDR3aa: CASTHGTSGYNEQFF; CDR3nt: TGTGCCAGCACACATGGGACTAGCGGCTACAATGAGCAGTTCTTC; abundance: .; v_gene: TRBV27; d_gene: TRBD2; j_gene: TRBJ2-1
CDR3aa: CASSLGPGVTYEQYF; CDR3nt: TGTGCCAGCAGCTTAGGTCCCGGAGTTACCTACGAGCAGTACTTC; abundance: .; v_gene: TRBV7-6; d_gene: .; j_gene: TRBJ2-7
CDR3aa: CASSQATGVGELFF; CDR3nt: TGCGCCAGCAGCCAAGCAACGGGCGTCGGGGAGCTGTTTTTT; abundance: .; v_gene: TRBV4-1; d_gene: .; j_gene: TRBJ2-2
CDR3aa: CASSFTGADYGYTF; CDR3nt: TGTGCCAGCAGTTTCACAGGCGCGGACTATGGCTACACCTTC; abundance: .; v_gene: TRBV28; d_gene: .; j_gene: TRBJ1-2
CDR3aa: CASSQGLVTGAKNIQYF; CDR3nt: TGCGCCAGCAGCCAAGGACTCGTTACGGGGGCCAAAAACATTCAGTACTTC; abundance: .; v_gene: TRBV4-1; d_gene: .; j_gene: TRBJ2-4
CDR3aa: CASSLSGQGAETQYF; CDR3nt: TGTGCCAGCAGCTTATCCGGACAGGGGGCAGAGACCCAGTACTTC; abundance: .; v_gene: TRBV13; d_gene: TRBD1; j_gene: TRBJ2-5
CDR3aa: CASSIIGVSHSAFF; CDR3nt: TGTGCCAGTAGTATAATTGGAGTTTCCCACTCAGCTTTCTTT; abundance: .; v_gene: TRBV19; d_gene: .; j_gene: TRBJ1-1
CDR3aa: CASSQEQIQAYEQYF; CDR3nt: TGCGCCAGCAGCCAAGAGCAGATCCAGGCCTACGAGCAGTACTTC; abundance: .; v_gene: TRBV4-1; d_gene: .; j_gene: TRBJ2-7
CDR3aa: CASSEVGGTDTQYF; CDR3nt: TGTGCCAGCAGTGAAGTGGGGGGCACAGATACGCAGTATTTT; abundance: .; v_gene: TRBV25-1; d_gene: .; j_gene: TRBJ2-3
CDR3aa: CAISEGQNPYNEQFF; CDR3nt: TGTGCCATCAGTGAAGGTCAGAACCCCTACAATGAGCAGTTCTTC; abundance: .; v_gene: TRBV10-3; d_gene: .; j_gene: TRBJ2-1